This T cell receptor (beta chain) was captured by sequencing in a study of blood T cell repertoires in COVID-19. Across the whole study: Spain, Italy and the United States supplied samples that represented acute and convalescent COVID-19. Sources were T cells, B-cell-depleted T cells, or PBMCs; the material itself was cDNA or gDNA.

Authors' methods: Scientists estimated how many nucleated cells there were by amplifying reference gene primers. Sequencing was performed with immunoSEQ multiplex PCR; in TCRdb, only in-frame clones are kept and a portion is missing. The V and J calls and the clone size are those of that table, but D and trimming were determined from the DNA. This sample has 210,000 or so clones, with about 85% found just once. Germline CDR1 and CDR2: MNHEY and SVGAGI. V was pared by 4 bases and J by 1 base, with 3 bases of the junction left unmatched. CDR3 size: 14 residues. This clonotype was obtained from a woman under 30 who had recovered from COVID-19. The sequenced material came from peripheral blood. The rearrangement joins TRBV6-5 to TRBJ2-7; 8 bases align to TRBD2. The CDR3 loop reads CASSSVAGSYEQYF. The CDR3 nucleotides are TGTGCCAGCAGTTCCGTAGCGGGATCCTACGAGCAGTACTTC.